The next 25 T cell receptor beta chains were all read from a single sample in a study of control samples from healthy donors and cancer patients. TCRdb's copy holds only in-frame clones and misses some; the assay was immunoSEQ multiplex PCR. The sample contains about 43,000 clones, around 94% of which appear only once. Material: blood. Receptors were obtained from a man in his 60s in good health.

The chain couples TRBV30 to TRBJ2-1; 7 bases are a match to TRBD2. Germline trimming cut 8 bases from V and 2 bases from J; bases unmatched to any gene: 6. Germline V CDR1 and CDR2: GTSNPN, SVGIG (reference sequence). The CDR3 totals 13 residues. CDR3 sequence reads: CAQHGLAYNEQFF. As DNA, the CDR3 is TGTGCCCAACACGGACTAGCCTACAATGAGCAGTTCTTC. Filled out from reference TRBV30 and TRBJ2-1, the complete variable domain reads SQTIHQWPATLVQPVGSPLSLECTVEGTSNPNLYWYRQAAGRGLQLLFYSVGIGQISSEVPQNLSASRPQDRQFILSSKKLLLSDSGFYLCAQHGLAYNEQFFGPGTRLTVL.

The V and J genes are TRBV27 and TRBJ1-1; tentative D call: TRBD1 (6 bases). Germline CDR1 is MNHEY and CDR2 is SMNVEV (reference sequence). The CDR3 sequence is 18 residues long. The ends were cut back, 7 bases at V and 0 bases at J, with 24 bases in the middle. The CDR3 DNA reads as TGTGCCAGCATTAGAGGCGGGGGGCTAGGTGGGATGAACACTGAAGCTTTCTTT. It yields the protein CASIRGGGLGGMNTEAFF.

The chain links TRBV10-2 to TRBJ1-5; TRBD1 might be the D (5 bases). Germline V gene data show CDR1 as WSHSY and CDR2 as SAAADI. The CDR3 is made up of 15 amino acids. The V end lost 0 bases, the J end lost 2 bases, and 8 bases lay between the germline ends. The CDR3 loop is CASSESGGGNQPQHF. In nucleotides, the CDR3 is TGCGCCAGCAGTGAGTCGGGGGGTGGCAATCAGCCCCAGCATTTT.

CDR3 sequence reads: CASSPRAGYEQYF. CDR3 bases: TGTGCCAGCAGCCCACGGGCGGGTTACGAGCAGTACTTC. The chain uses TRBV11-1 and TRBJ2-7; D is perhaps TRBD2 (5 bases). V was clipped by 5 bases and J by 4 bases, with 12 bases between them. Germline V CDR1 and CDR2: SGHAT, FQDESV (reference sequence). This CDR3 has 13 amino acids. The variable domain in full, completed from reference TRBV11-1 and TRBJ2-7, reads EAEVAQSPRYKITEKSQAVAFWCDPISGHATLYWYRQILGQGPELLVQFQDESVVDDSQLPKDRFSAERLKGVDSTLKIQPAELGDSAMYLCASSPRAGYEQYFGPGTRLTVT.

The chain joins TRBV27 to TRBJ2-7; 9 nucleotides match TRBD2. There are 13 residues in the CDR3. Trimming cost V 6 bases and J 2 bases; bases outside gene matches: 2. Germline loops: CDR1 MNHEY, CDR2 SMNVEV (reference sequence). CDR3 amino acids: CASSRLAAYEQYF. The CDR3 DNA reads TGTGCCAGCAGCCGACTAGCGGCCTACGAGCAGTACTTC.

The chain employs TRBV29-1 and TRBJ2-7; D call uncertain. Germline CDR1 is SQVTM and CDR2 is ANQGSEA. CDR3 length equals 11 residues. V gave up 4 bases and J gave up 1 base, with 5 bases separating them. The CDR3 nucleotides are TGCAGCGTTGCATATTCCTACGAGCAGTACTTC. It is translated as CSVAYSYEQYF.

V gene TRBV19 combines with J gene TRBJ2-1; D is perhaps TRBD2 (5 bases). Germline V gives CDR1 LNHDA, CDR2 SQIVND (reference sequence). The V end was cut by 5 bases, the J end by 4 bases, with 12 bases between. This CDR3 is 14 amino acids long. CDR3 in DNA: TGTGCCAGTAGTTGGAGAGGGAGTTACAATGAGCAGTTCTTC. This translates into CASSWRGSYNEQFF.

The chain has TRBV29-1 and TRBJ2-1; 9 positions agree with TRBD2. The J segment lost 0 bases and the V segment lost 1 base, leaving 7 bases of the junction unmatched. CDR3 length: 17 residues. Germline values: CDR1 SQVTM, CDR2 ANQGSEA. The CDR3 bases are TGCAGCGTTGAAGGTTATAGCGGGAGTAGCTCCTACAATGAGCAGTTCTTC. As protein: CSVEGYSGSSSYNEQFF.

The CDR3 spells CASSSERPEQYF. CDR3 in DNA: TGTGCCAGCAGCTCGGAACGGCCCGAGCAGTACTTC. V usage is TRBV7-2 and J usage is TRBJ2-7, with unresolved D. Trimming took 4 bases from V and 6 from J, leaving 10 bases between them. The CDR3 extends over 12 amino acids. Per germline, CDR1 SGHTA and CDR2 FQGNSA.

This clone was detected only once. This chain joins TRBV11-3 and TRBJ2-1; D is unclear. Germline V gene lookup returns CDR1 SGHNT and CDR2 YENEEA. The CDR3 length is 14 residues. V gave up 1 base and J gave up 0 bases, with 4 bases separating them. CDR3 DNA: TGTGCCAGCAGCTTAGTAGTCTCCTACAATGAGCAGTTCTTC. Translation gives CASSLVVSYNEQFF.

The DNA for the CDR3 is TGTGCAAGTCGACTACGGACAGGGAGGGTTGGCGGCTACACCTTC. It codes for CASRLRTGRVGGYTF. The chain links TRBV12-2 to TRBJ1-2; the table's D call, TRBD1, was not checked against the DNA. TRBV12-2 is a pseudogene. This CDR3 is 15 amino acids long.

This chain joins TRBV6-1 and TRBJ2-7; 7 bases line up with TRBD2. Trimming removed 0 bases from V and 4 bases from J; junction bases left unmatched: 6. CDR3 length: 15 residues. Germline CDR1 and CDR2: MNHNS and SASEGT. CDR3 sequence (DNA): TGTGCCAGCAGTGAAGCCGGCGGGAGTGGGTACGAGCAGTACTTC. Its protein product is CASSEAGGSGYEQYF.

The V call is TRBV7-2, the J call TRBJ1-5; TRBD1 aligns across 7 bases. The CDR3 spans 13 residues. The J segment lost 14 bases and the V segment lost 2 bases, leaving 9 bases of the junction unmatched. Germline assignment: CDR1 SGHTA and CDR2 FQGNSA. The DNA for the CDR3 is TGTGCCAGCAGCTTATTCAACAGGGGCGAGAAGCATTTT. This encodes CASSLFNRGEKHF.

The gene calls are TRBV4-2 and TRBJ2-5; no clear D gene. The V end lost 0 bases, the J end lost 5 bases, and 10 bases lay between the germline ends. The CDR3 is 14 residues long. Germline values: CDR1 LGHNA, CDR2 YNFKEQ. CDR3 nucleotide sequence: TGTGCCAGCAGCCAAGACTTCGGATCGGAGACCCAGTACTTC. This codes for CASSQDFGSETQYF.

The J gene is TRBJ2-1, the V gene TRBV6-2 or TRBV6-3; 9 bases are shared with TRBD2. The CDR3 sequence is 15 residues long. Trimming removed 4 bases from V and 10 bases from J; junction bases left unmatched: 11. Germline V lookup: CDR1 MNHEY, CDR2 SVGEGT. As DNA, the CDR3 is TGTGCCAGCAGTTGGGGGCTAGCGGGGAGGGGGGAGCAGTTCTTC. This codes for CASSWGLAGRGEQFF.

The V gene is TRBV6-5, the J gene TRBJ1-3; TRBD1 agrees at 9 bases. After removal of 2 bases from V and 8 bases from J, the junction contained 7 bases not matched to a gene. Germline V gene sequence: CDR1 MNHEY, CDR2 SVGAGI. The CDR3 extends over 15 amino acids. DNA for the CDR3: TGTGCCAGCAGTTACGGACAGGGGCTGAGGGACACCATATATTTT. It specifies CASSYGQGLRDTIYF.

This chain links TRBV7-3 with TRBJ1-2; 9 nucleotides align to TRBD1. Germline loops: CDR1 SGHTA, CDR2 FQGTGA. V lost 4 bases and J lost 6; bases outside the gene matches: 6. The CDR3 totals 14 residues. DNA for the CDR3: TGTGCCAGCAGCTCAACAGGGGGCGGCGATGGCTACACCTTC. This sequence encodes CASSSTGGGDGYTF.

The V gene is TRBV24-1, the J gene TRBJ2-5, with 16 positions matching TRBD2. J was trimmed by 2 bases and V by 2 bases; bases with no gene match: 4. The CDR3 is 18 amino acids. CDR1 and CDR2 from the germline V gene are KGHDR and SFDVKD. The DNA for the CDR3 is TGTGCCACCAGTGATTCCGGGACTAGCGGGAGGGTGCAAGAGACCCAGTACTTC. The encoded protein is CATSDSGTSGRVQETQYF.

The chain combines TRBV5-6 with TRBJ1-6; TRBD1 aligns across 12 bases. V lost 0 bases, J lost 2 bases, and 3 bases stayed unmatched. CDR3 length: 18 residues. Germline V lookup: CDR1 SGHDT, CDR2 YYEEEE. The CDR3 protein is CASSLAGTGGAYNSPLHF. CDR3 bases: TGTGCCAGCAGCTTGGCCGGGACAGGGGGCGCCTATAATTCACCCCTCCACTTT.

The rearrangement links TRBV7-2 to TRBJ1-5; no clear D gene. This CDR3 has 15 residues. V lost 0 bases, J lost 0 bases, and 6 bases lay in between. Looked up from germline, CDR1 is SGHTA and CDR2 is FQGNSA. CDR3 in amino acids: CASSLAVYSNQPQHF. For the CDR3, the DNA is TGTGCCAGCAGCTTAGCGGTATATAGCAATCAGCCCCAGCATTTT.

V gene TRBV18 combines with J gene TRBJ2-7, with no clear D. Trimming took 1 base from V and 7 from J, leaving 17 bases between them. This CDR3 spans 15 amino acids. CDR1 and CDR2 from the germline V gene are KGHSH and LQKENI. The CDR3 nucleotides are TGTGCCAGCTCACCACAGGACGGATCGTTCTGGGAGCAGTACTTC. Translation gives CASSPQDGSFWEQYF.

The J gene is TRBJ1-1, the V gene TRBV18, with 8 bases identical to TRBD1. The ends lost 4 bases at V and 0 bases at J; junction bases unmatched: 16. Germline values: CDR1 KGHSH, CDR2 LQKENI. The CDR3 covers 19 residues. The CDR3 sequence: CASSQLPHGTGYVNTEAFF. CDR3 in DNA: TGTGCCAGCTCACAACTGCCTCATGGGACAGGCTACGTGAACACTGAAGCTTTCTTT.

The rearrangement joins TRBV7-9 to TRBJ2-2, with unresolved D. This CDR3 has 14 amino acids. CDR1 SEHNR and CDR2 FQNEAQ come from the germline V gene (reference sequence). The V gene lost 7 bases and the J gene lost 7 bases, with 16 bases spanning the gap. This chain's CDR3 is CASTGLDVNGELFF. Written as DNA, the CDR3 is TGTGCCAGCACGGGTCTTGACGTTAACGGGGAGCTGTTTTTT.

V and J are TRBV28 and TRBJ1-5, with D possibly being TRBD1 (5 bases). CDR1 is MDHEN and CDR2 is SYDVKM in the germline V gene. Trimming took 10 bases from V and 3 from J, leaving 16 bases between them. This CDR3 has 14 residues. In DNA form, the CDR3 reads TGTGCCACTGGGGGGAGCGTCCTCAATCAGCCCCAGCATTTT. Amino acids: CATGGSVLNQPQHF.

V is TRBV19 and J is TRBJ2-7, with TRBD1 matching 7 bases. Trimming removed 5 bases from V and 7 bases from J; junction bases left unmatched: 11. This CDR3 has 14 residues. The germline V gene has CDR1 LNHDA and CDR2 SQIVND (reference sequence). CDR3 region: CASSSPGQRGEQYF. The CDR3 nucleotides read TGTGCCAGTAGTTCCCCGGGACAGAGGGGAGAGCAGTACTTC.